This TCR beta chain came from a study of OX40 agonist ivuxolimab in advanced cancers. Germline V gene lookup returns CDR1 MDHEN and CDR2 SYDVKM. Trimming pared 5 bases from V and 0 bases from J, leaving 17 bases between. The CDR3 extends over 18 amino acids. Sequencing was performed with immunoSEQ multiplex PCR; in TCRdb, only in-frame clones are kept and a portion is missing. The sample has about 77,000 clones, 85% to 90% seen once. The chain combines TRBV28 with TRBJ2-6; possibly TRBD1 for D (5 bases). Sequencing was performed on CD4+ or CD8+ T cells sorted from blood, taken in a trial of the OX40 agonist ivuxolimab. The clonotype originates from an adult with an advanced solid tumor such as melanoma, head and neck, liver or kidney cancer. Written as DNA, the CDR3 is TGTGCCAGCAGTCCCCAGGCAGGGTCAAGCTCTGGGGCCAACGTCCTGACTTTC. Its translation is CASSPQAGSSSGANVLTF. Looking up the rest from reference TRBV28 and TRBJ2-6 gives the full variable domain: DVKVTQSSRYLVKRTGEKVFLECVQDMDHENMFWYRQDPGLGLRLIYFSYDVKMKEKGDIPEGYSVSREKKERFSLILESASTNQTSMYLCASSPQAGSSSGANVLTFGAGSRLTVL.